Below, 26 T cell receptor beta chains from the same sample are listed, as sequenced in a study of cytomegalovirus exposure and HLA in healthy donors. PCR employed 60 Vbeta and 13 Jbeta primers. TCRdb's table, derived via immunoSEQ multiplex PCR, lists solely in-frame clones and lacks some. The repertoire holds 150,000 to 200,000 clones, with 80% as singletons. The specimen was PBMCs. The receptor source for this set is a girl aged 10 to 17 in good health and CMV-seropositive.

The V gene is TRBV30, the J gene TRBJ1-1, with a possible D match to TRBD1 (5 bases). This CDR3 comprises 12 residues. V was clipped by 0 bases and J by 4 bases, with 6 bases between them. Germline V lookup: CDR1 GTSNPN, CDR2 SVGIG (reference sequence). CDR3 coding DNA: TGTGCCTGGAGTGTGGGGGGCACTGAAGCTTTCTTT. Its protein is CAWSVGGTEAFF.

The chain links TRBV29-1 to TRBJ1-1, with D perhaps matching TRBD1 (5 bases). The V end was cut by 6 bases, the J end by 1 base, with 18 bases between. CDR1 and CDR2 from the germline V gene are SQVTM and ANQGSEA. The CDR3 extends over 15 amino acids. DNA of the CDR3: TGCAGCGTGGCCGGGGGAGCGGCGGGGAACACTGAAGCTTTCTTT. It yields the protein CSVAGGAAGNTEAFF. The full variable domain, completed using reference TRBV29-1 and TRBJ1-1, is SAVISQKPSRDICQRGTSLTIQCQVDSQVTMMFWYRQQPGQSLTLIATANQGSEATYESGFVIDKFPISRPNLTFSTLTVSNMSPEDSSIYLCSVAGGAAGNTEAFFGQGTRLTVV.

The V gene is TRBV19, the J gene TRBJ1-1, with D perhaps matching TRBD1 (6 bases). This CDR3 is 14 amino acids long. Deletions cut 9 bases from V and 6 bases from J, with 20 bases between. CDR1 is LNHDA, CDR2 SQIVND, per germline (reference sequence). Here the CDR3 reads CASCKQGRSSEAFF. The CDR3 region has the DNA TGTGCCAGCTGTAAACAGGGAAGGTCCTCTGAAGCTTTCTTT.

In DNA, the CDR3 is TGTGCCAGCAGCTCGACTAGCGGGGGTAACACCGGGGAGCTGTTTTTT. Its protein is CASSSTSGGNTGELFF. The chain carries TRBV5-4 and TRBJ2-2, with TRBD2 identical over 12 bases. The CDR3 sequence is 16 residues long. The V gene end was trimmed by 3 bases and the J gene end by 2 bases; junction bases not matched to a gene: 2. Germline-derived CDR1 and CDR2 are SGHNT and YYREEE (reference sequence).

This clone was seen a single time. One junction end does not reproduce the germline sequence, and a read error may be involved. This sequence joins TRBV7-7 and TRBJ2-2, with D perhaps TRBD1 (5 bases). Germline V CDR1 and CDR2: SSHAT, FNYEAQ (reference sequence). The length of the CDR3 is 13 residues. The CDR3 spells CASSPGFTGELFF. The DNA of the CDR3 is TGTGCTAGCAGCCCAGGGTTCACCGGGGAGCTGTTTTTT.

This clone turned up a few times. This chain joins TRBV19 and TRBJ1-4, with D uncertain. CDR3 length: 14 residues. Deletions cut 10 bases from V and 8 bases from J, with 20 bases between. CDR1 LNHDA and CDR2 SQIVND come from the germline V gene (reference sequence). CDR3 bases: TGTGCCACCCTGGATGGTCCTGGGCGCGAAAAACTGTTTTTT. Translation: CATLDGPGREKLFF.

The chain joins TRBV2 to TRBJ1-4; a possible D gene is TRBD1 (6 bases). Trimming left V 3 bases short and J 3 bases short, with 11 bases between. The CDR3 has 15 amino acids. The germline V gene encodes CDR1 SNHLY and CDR2 FYNNEI. The CDR3: CASSDEGGANEKLFF. CDR3 DNA sequence: TGTGCCAGCAGTGACGAGGGGGGGGCTAATGAAAAACTGTTTTTT.

This clone has a handful of counts. The V call is TRBV5-8, the J call TRBJ2-1; no clear D gene. The ends were cut back, 0 bases at V and 15 bases at J, with 13 bases in the middle. CDR1 is SGHTS and CDR2 is YDEGEE in the germline V gene. This CDR3 is 12 amino acids long. CDR3 coding DNA: TGTGCCAGCAGCTTGGCCTTACCCCTCGGGTTCTTC. As protein: CASSLALPLGFF.

The chain employs TRBV5-1 and TRBJ1-4; D perhaps matches TRBD1 (6 bases). The CDR3 consists of 16 residues. The V gene's germline CDR1 is SGHRS and CDR2 YFSETQ. V was trimmed by 1 base and J by 0 bases, leaving 10 bases between them. In DNA, the CDR3 is TGCGCCAGCAGCTTGACTAGGACAGCAACTAATGAAAAACTGTTTTTT. Protein: CASSLTRTATNEKLFF.

The DNA for the CDR3 is TGTGCCAGCTCCCAACGGGAGCTATATAGCAATCAGCCCCAGCATTTT. Translating it yields CASSQRELYSNQPQHF. This chain links TRBV18 with TRBJ1-5; D unresolved. The V gene's germline CDR1 is KGHSH and CDR2 LQKENI. The CDR3 consists of 16 residues. Trimming left V 6 bases short and J 0 bases short, with 15 bases between.

The rearrangement links TRBV14 to TRBJ2-7; D is ambiguous. The V end lost 4 bases, the J end lost 4 bases, and 5 bases lay between the germline ends. CDR3 length: 11 amino acids. Germline CDR1 SGHDN, CDR2 FVKESK. The CDR3: CASSLRYEQYF. The CDR3 nucleotides are TGTGCCAGCAGCCTCCGGTACGAGCAGTACTTC.

The chain couples TRBV21-1 to TRBJ1-5. TRBV21-1 constitutes a pseudogene. CDR3 size: 15 residues. Here the CDR3 reads CASSKEEDANQPQHF. The CDR3, as DNA: TGTGCCAGCAGCAAGGAGGAGGACGCCAATCAGCCCCAGCATTTT.

The chain joins TRBV27 to TRBJ2-5; a possible D gene is TRBD2 (6 bases). The CDR3 contains 16 residues. V dropped 3 bases and J dropped 4 bases, with 18 bases sitting between them. The germline V gene encodes CDR1 MNHEY and CDR2 SMNVEV (reference sequence). CDR3: CASSFTPGGAGETQYF. The CDR3 coding sequence is TGTGCCAGCAGTTTCACCCCAGGAGGGGCTGGAGAGACCCAGTACTTC.

V is TRBV14 and J is TRBJ2-7; TRBD2 agrees at 7 bases. This CDR3 has 14 amino acids. V lost 4 bases to trimming and J lost 2 bases; unmatched junction nucleotides: 5. CDR1 SGHDN and CDR2 FVKESK come from the germline V gene. Here the CDR3 reads CASSPLLAAYEQYF. The CDR3 DNA reads as TGTGCCAGCAGCCCCCTCCTAGCGGCCTACGAGCAGTACTTC.

This sequence joins TRBV4-3 and TRBJ2-7, with 11 bases that match TRBD2. Trimming removed 3 bases from V and 3 bases from J; junction bases left unmatched: 4. The CDR3 loop spans 15 amino acids. Germline values: CDR1 LGHNA, CDR2 YSLEER. The chain's CDR3 is CASSQLAGGHYEQYF. In DNA, the CDR3 is TGCGCCAGCAGCCAGCTAGCGGGAGGTCACTACGAGCAGTACTTC.

CDR3 loop: CASSLLAGGPLYEQYF. Here the CDR3 DNA reads TGTGCCAGCAGTCTACTAGCGGGAGGCCCCTTATACGAGCAGTACTTC. The chain couples TRBV27 to TRBJ2-7; 12 bases align to TRBD2. Trimming at V came to 5 bases and at J to 4 bases, leaving 9 bases not matched to a gene. The CDR3 contains 16 residues. Germline lookup yields CDR1 MNHEY and CDR2 SMNVEV (reference sequence).

The chain has TRBV9 and TRBJ1-1; D perhaps matches TRBD1 (5 bases). CDR1 is SGDLS, CDR2 YYNGEE, per germline. Trimming removed 4 bases at V and 0 bases at J, with 10 bases between. The CDR3 loop spans 14 amino acids. The CDR3 is CASSRQHLNTEAFF. In nucleotides, the CDR3 is TGTGCCAGCAGCAGACAGCACTTGAACACTGAAGCTTTCTTT.

V and J are TRBV27 and TRBJ1-4; a possible D gene is TRBD1 (5 bases). The germline V gene has CDR1 MNHEY and CDR2 SMNVEV (reference sequence). Trimming shortened V by 2 bases and J by 4 bases, and 14 bases separated the two germline ends. CDR3 length: 16 amino acids. Here the CDR3 DNA reads TGTGCCAGCAGTTTAGACCCTGGGGGACTTAATGAAAAACTGTTTTTT. It translates to CASSLDPGGLNEKLFF.

This sequence joins TRBV5-1 and TRBJ1-3; a possible D gene is TRBD1 (6 bases). With 0 bases removed from V and 3 bases from J, the gap between germline ends came to 7 bases. This CDR3 comprises 14 residues. Looked up from germline, CDR1 is SGHRS and CDR2 is YFSETQ. In DNA, the CDR3 is TGCGCCAGCAGCTTGGCAGGGGATGGAAACACCATATATTTT. It encodes CASSLAGDGNTIYF. Filled out from reference TRBV5-1 and TRBJ1-3, the complete variable domain reads KAGVTQTPRYLIKTRGQQVTLSCSPISGHRSVSWYQQTPGQGLQFLFEYFSETQRNKGNFPGRFSGRQFSNSRSEMNVSTLELGDSALYLCASSLAGDGNTIYFGEGSWLTVV.

This clone has just one count. The chain combines TRBV7-9 with TRBJ2-1; the match to TRBD2 covers 10 bases. This CDR3 contains 16 residues. The trim removed 3 bases at V and 6 bases at J, leaving 8 bases unmatched. Germline lookup yields CDR1 SEHNR and CDR2 FQNEAQ (reference sequence). The CDR3 DNA is TGTGCCAGCAGCTTCCCTATAGCGGGGGGAGGCAATGAGCAGTTCTTC. Protein product: CASSFPIAGGGNEQFF.

The chain is built from TRBV5-1 and TRBJ2-4, with D possibly being TRBD2 (7 bases). The CDR3 sequence is 18 residues long. Trimming removed 7 bases from V and 1 base from J, with 24 bases in between. Germline lookup yields CDR1 SGHRS and CDR2 YFSETQ. The CDR3 DNA reads as TGCGCCAGCCCCCCGGGCGGGAGAGGGGGATTGGCCAAAAACATTCAGTACTTC. It encodes CASPPGGRGGLAKNIQYF.

The chain employs TRBV5-6 and TRBJ1-6, with D possibly matching TRBD1 (6 bases). Germline CDR1 reads SGHDT; CDR2 reads YYEEEE. This CDR3 has 14 residues. Between the trimmed V and J ends, which lost 5 bases and 9 bases, there was a span of 15 bases. The DNA of the CDR3 is TGTGCCAGCAGTCCCGAAAGGGGGGGTTCACCCCTCCACTTT. Its protein is CASSPERGGSPLHF.

The chain employs TRBV30 and TRBJ2-7, with 8 positions matching TRBD1. Germline CDR1 is GTSNPN and CDR2 is SVGIG (reference sequence). This CDR3 region has 12 residues. Unmatched junction bases numbered 3, after V lost 8 bases and J lost 0 bases. In DNA form, the CDR3 reads TGTGCCGAGGGACAGGACTCCTACGAGCAGTACTTC. It specifies CAEGQDSYEQYF.

The chain is built from TRBV5-1 and TRBJ1-1; D gene ambiguous. The germline CDR1 and CDR2 sequences are SGHRS and YFSETQ. V was clipped by 0 bases and J by 1 base, with 10 bases between them. CDR3 size: 15 residues. For the CDR3, the DNA is TGCGCCAGCAGCTTGGAGGCAGGTTGGAACACTGAAGCTTTCTTT. This translates into CASSLEAGWNTEAFF.

The gene calls are TRBV5-1 and TRBJ2-7; 11 bases agree with TRBD2. The V gene's germline CDR1 is SGHRS and CDR2 YFSETQ. The CDR3 sequence is 18 residues long. Germline trimming cut 0 bases from V and 1 base from J; bases unmatched to any gene: 9. CDR3 protein: CASSLEGSGRAGSYEQYF. The CDR3 region has the DNA TGCGCCAGCAGCTTGGAGGGTAGCGGGAGGGCCGGGTCCTACGAGCAGTACTTC. Full variable domain (outside the CDR3, taken from reference TRBV5-1 and TRBJ2-7): KAGVTQTPRYLIKTRGQQVTLSCSPISGHRSVSWYQQTPGQGLQFLFEYFSETQRNKGNFPGRFSGRQFSNSRSEMNVSTLELGDSALYLCASSLEGSGRAGSYEQYFGPGTRLTVT.

The V call is TRBV9, the J call TRBJ2-7, with TRBD1 matching 7 bases. The CDR3 has 16 residues. The V gene end was trimmed by 0 bases and the J gene end by 1 base; junction bases not matched to a gene: 7. The germline V gene encodes CDR1 SGDLS and CDR2 YYNGEE. The CDR3 loop is CASSVGWQGVSYEQYF. CDR3 coding DNA: TGTGCCAGCAGCGTAGGATGGCAGGGGGTATCCTACGAGCAGTACTTC.